This is a list of T cell receptor beta chains from one sample in a study of Tregs in tolerant kidney transplant recipients. Sequencing was performed with immunoSEQ multiplex PCR; in TCRdb, only in-frame clones are kept and a portion is missing. The repertoire holds 85,000 to 95,000 clones, with 90% to 95% as singletons. Sequencing used CD8+ T cells from blood. These receptors were obtained from a human donor in good health. CDR3s include the opening cysteine and the closing phenylalanine or tryptophan. The D gene is left open where the match is weak. Rows give clone size only sometimes, using once, few, many, or a class for an expanded clone.

J gene	clone size	D gene	V gene	CDR3 protein	CDR3 DNA
TRBJ1-2	.	.	TRBV29-1	CSVVSQSRWGYTF	TGCAGCGTTGTAAGCCAAAGCCGGTGGGGCTACACCTTC
TRBJ2-3	.	.	TRBV10-1	CASSESGTDTQYF	TGCGCCAGCAGTGAGTCTGGCACAGATACGCAGTATTTT
TRBJ1-6	.	.	TRBV15	CATSNDYLNSPLHF	TGTGCCACCAGCAATGATTATCTTAATTCACCCCTCCACTTT
TRBJ1-1	.	.	TRBV14	CASSPWTARDTEAFF	TGTGCCAGCAGCCCCTGGACGGCGAGGGACACTGAAGCTTTCTTT
TRBJ2-7	.	TRBD2	TRBV4-1	CASKDSGGAQYF	TGCGCCAGCAAAGACTCCGGGGGGGCGCAGTACTTC
TRBJ1-5	.	.	TRBV27	CASRLQGDRINQPQHF	TGTGCCAGCAGACTTCAGGGTGACAGGATCAATCAGCCCCAGCATTTT
TRBJ1-2	.	TRBD1	TRBV27	CASSGLGGQGRGYTF	TGTGCCAGCAGTGGCCTCGGCGGACAGGGACGAGGCTACACCTTC
TRBJ2-1	once	.	TRBV9	CASSVGPTTEQFF	TGTGCCAGCAGCGTAGGGCCCACTACTGAGCAGTTCTTC
TRBJ1-3	few	.	TRBV7-9	CASSSISGNTIYF	TGTGCCAGCAGCTCAATCTCTGGAAACACCATATATTTT
TRBJ1-2	.	.	TRBV30	CAWSGLDNRDYGYTF	TGTGCCTGGAGTGGCCTGGATAACAGAGACTATGGCTACACCTTC
TRBJ2-3	.	TRBD1	TRBV27	CASTIGTGGEDTQYF	TGTGCCAGCACCATAGGGACAGGGGGCGAGGATACGCAGTATTTT
TRBJ1-4	few	.	TRBV7-7	CASSLGVRPFGEKLFF	TGTGCCAGCAGCTTAGGGGTACGACCGTTTGGTGAAAAACTGTTTTTT
TRBJ2-3	.	.	TRBV10-3	CAIRGDIGDTQYF	TGTGCCATCAGGGGGGACATTGGAGATACGCAGTATTTT
TRBJ2-6	few	.	TRBV6-5	CATSTGSSGANVLTF	TGTGCCACCAGCACGGGCTCCTCTGGGGCCAACGTCCTGACTTTC
TRBJ2-1	once	.	TRBV9	CASSVTAYNEQFF	TGTGCCAGCAGCGTGACAGCTTACAATGAGCAGTTCTTC
TRBJ2-2	.	.	TRBV13	CASSQTRQESNTGELFF	TGTGCCAGCAGCCAAACAAGACAGGAGTCGAACACCGGGGAGCTGTTTTTT
TRBJ2-2	.	.	TRBV27	CASSPIRSDTGELFF	TGTGCCAGCAGTCCCATCAGGAGTGACACCGGGGAGCTGTTTTTT
TRBJ2-3	.	TRBD2	TRBV6-5	CASSFQAGGPDTQYF	TGTGCCAGCAGTTTCCAAGCGGGGGGGCCCGATACGCAGTATTTT
TRBJ1-2	.	.	TRBV2	CASSGLTNYGYTF	TGTGCCAGCAGTGGACTGACTAACTATGGCTACACCTTC
TRBJ2-3	.	TRBD1	TRBV7-6	CASSLGGGSDTQYF	TGTGCCAGCAGCTTAGGAGGGGGCTCCGATACGCAGTATTTT
TRBJ2-1	.	TRBD1	TRBV19	CASSKRQGSVNEQFF	TGTGCCAGTAGCAAGAGACAGGGGAGCGTCAATGAGCAGTTCTTC
TRBJ2-7	.	.	TRBV7-9	CASSSSLYEQYF	TGTGCCAGCAGCTCATCTTTATACGAGCAGTACTTC
TRBJ1-5	.	.	TRBV6-1	CASSDEDGGNQPQHF	TGTGCCAGCAGTGATGAGGACGGGGGCAATCAGCCCCAGCATTTT
TRBJ2-7	.	TRBD2	TRBV27	CASGLAGTYEQYF	TGTGCCAGCGGACTAGCGGGAACCTACGAGCAGTACTTC
TRBJ2-1	few	TRBD1	TRBV6-5	CASKPGTGIGNEQFF	TGTGCCAGCAAGCCCGGGACAGGGATCGGGAATGAGCAGTTCTTC
TRBJ2-1	.	TRBD2	TRBV30	CAWSVGGVFNEQFF	TGTGCCTGGAGTGTTGGGGGGGTATTCAATGAGCAGTTCTTC
TRBJ2-1	.	.	TRBV30	CAWGILGEQFF	TGTGCCTGGGGGATTTTGGGGGAGCAGTTCTTC
TRBJ1-1	once	.	TRBV6-5	CASRPQVGGTEAFF	TGTGCCAGCAGGCCACAGGTCGGAGGCACTGAAGCTTTCTTT
TRBJ1-2	.	TRBD1	TRBV7-9	CASSYNRGHDGYTF	TGTGCCAGCAGCTACAACAGGGGGCATGATGGCTACACCTTC
TRBJ2-2	.	.	TRBV7-2	CASRSGNTGELFF	TGTGCCAGCCGCAGCGGGAACACCGGGGAGCTGTTTTTT
TRBJ2-2	.	TRBD2	TRBV2	CASSGLAAPGELFF	TGTGCCAGCAGTGGGCTAGCGGCCCCCGGGGAGCTGTTTTTT
TRBJ2-7	.	.	TRBV21-1	CASSEFRRGEQYF	TGTGCCAGCAGTGAATTTCGGCGGGGCGAGCAGTACTTC
TRBJ1-1	once	.	TRBV9	CASSLTRWGDTEAFF	TGTGCCAGCAGCTTGACCCGTTGGGGTGACACTGAAGCTTTCTTT
TRBJ1-1	.	TRBD1	TRBV7-9	CASSSTGGGNTEAFF	TGTGCCAGCAGCTCTACAGGGGGAGGCAACACTGAAGCTTTCTTT
TRBJ2-5	.	.	TRBV6-1	CASSEGRDQETQYF	TGTGCCAGCAGCGAAGGCAGGGACCAAGAGACCCAGTACTTC
TRBJ1-2	.	.	TRBV30	CAWSRNNYGYTF	TGTGCCTGGAGTAGAAATAACTATGGCTACACCTTC
TRBJ2-7	once	.	TRBV29-1	CSAFIAGEQYF	TGCAGCGCCTTCATCGCAGGCGAGCAGTACTTC
TRBJ1-1	.	.	TRBV4-1	CASSQGQGNTEAFF	TGCGCCAGCAGCCAGGGGCAGGGAAACACTGAAGCTTTCTTT
TRBJ2-3	.	TRBD2	TRBV7-9	CASSSGLAGPLGWPDTQYF	TGTGCCAGCAGCTCGGGACTAGCGGGGCCCCTAGGGTGGCCAGATACGCAGTATTTT
TRBJ1-5	.	.	TRBV27	CASSLFGGAGQPQHF	TGTGCCAGCAGTTTATTCGGGGGGGCAGGTCAGCCCCAGCATTTT
TRBJ1-5	.	.	TRBV6-1	CASSEQPDSNQPQHF	TGTGCCAGCAGTGAACAGCCGGATAGCAATCAGCCCCAGCATTTT
TRBJ2-7	.	.	TRBV11-2	CASSLDWVPPSYEQYF	TGTGCCAGCAGCTTAGATTGGGTTCCCCCCTCCTACGAGCAGTACTTC
TRBJ1-2	.	TRBD1	TRBV9	CASSVYLGTGGLHNYGYTF	TGTGCCAGCAGCGTATACCTAGGGACAGGGGGCCTACATAACTATGGCTACACCTTC
TRBJ2-1	.	.	TRBV7-3	CASSLVATNEQFF	TGTGCCAGCAGCTTAGTGGCGACCAATGAGCAGTTCTTC
TRBJ2-2	once	TRBD2	TRBV7-8	CASSLIVGEGTGELFF	TGTGCCAGCAGCTTGATCGTCGGGGAGGGCACCGGGGAGCTGTTTTTT
TRBJ1-3	.	TRBD1	TRBV27	CASSSGQGGSGNTIYF	TGTGCCAGCAGTTCCGGACAGGGGGGATCTGGAAACACCATATATTTT
TRBJ1-1	.	.	TRBV11-2	CASSLARQNTEAFF	TGTGCCAGCAGCCTCGCGCGGCAGAACACTGAAGCTTTCTTT
TRBJ1-1	.	.	TRBV4-2	CASGGFPEAFF	TGTGCCAGCGGAGGGTTTCCTGAAGCTTTCTTT
TRBJ2-1	.	.	TRBV12-5	CASGLGLYEQFF	TGTGCTAGTGGTTTGGGGTTATATGAGCAGTTCTTC
TRBJ2-7	.	TRBD1	TRBV4-2	CASSQTRTGLGLNYEQYF	TGTGCCAGCAGCCAAACCAGGACAGGGTTGGGGCTCAACTACGAGCAGTACTTC
TRBJ1-4	once	.	TRBV27	CATAETEYEKLFF	TGTGCCACCGCGGAGACGGAGTATGAAAAACTGTTTTTT
TRBJ1-2	.	.	TRBV6-6	CASTLGPANYGYTF	TGTGCCAGCACCCTGGGACCTGCTAACTATGGCTACACCTTC
TRBJ2-3	.	TRBD1	TRBV7-9	CASSFRDRITDTQYF	TGTGCCAGCAGCTTTCGGGACAGGATCACAGATACGCAGTATTTT
TRBJ1-1	.	.	TRBV19	CASSIMADMNTEAFF	TGTGCCAGTAGTATAATGGCAGACATGAACACTGAAGCTTTCTTT
TRBJ2-6	.	TRBD1	TRBV7-7	CASSPNLYDRAGANVLTF	TGTGCCAGCAGCCCTAACCTTTACGACAGGGCTGGGGCCAACGTCCTGACTTTC
TRBJ2-7	.	.	TRBV7-8	CASSLEGRPYEQYF	TGTGCCAGCAGCTTAGAGGGAAGGCCCTACGAGCAGTACTTC
TRBJ1-2	.	TRBD1	TRBV9	CASSLDRDRHGYTF	TGTGCCAGCAGCCTGGACAGGGACAGGCATGGCTACACCTTC